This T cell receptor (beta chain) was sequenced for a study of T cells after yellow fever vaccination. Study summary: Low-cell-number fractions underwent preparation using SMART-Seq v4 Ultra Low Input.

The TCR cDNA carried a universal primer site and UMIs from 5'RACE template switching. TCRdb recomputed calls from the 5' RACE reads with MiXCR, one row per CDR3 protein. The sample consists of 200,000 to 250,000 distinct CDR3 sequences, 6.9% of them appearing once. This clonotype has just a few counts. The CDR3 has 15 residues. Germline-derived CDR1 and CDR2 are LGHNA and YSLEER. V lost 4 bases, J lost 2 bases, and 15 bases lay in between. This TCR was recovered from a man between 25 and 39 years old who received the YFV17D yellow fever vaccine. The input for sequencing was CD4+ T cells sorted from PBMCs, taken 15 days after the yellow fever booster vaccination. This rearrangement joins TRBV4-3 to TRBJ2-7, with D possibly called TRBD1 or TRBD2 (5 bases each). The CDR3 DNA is TGCGCCAGCAGCCTAGGTTTGGGGGACGCCTACGAGCAGTACTTC. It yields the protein CASSLGLGDAYEQYF.